This T cell receptor (beta chain) was sequenced for a study of blood T cell repertoires in COVID-19. The repertoire was sequenced with immunoSEQ multiplex PCR; TCRdb's copy has only in-frame clones and lacks some. The repertoire holds about 20,000 clones, with roughly 86% as singletons. Material for sequencing was peripheral blood. This clonotype was sampled from a human donor in a cohort sampled during active COVID-19.

Here the CDR3 reads CASMREWTDTQYF. The DNA for the CDR3 is TGCGCCAGCATGAGGGAGTGGACAGATACGCAGTATTTT. This chain links TRBV5-1 with TRBJ2-3; a weak D match, TRBD2 (5 bases). Germline CDR1 and CDR2: SGHRS and YFSETQ. V shed 6 bases and J shed 3 bases, with 11 bases lying between them. The CDR3 runs to 13 residues.